This T cell receptor beta chain was sequenced for a study of cytomegalovirus exposure and HLA in healthy donors. General study points: HLA restriction was apparent for most CMV-associated TCR beta chains in a later analysis. While the bulk of TCR sequences proved rare, some public TCRs turned up in many donors. Several of the most significant clusters appeared, in a later analysis, to be linked to common viral pathogens.

Comment on this clone: Its antigen is not identified.

It was with 60 Vbeta and 13 Jbeta primers that the PCR ran. Here immunoSEQ multiplex PCR was the method, and the copy in TCRdb shows in-frame clones only, minus some. This sample has 50,000 to 55,000 clones, with about 71% found just once. Germline V gene lookup returns CDR1 MNHNY and CDR2 SVGAGI (reference sequence). The CDR3 consists of 12 residues. This clonotype was obtained from a woman in her fifties or sixties in good health and CMV-seropositive. The sample taken for sequencing was PBMCs. The chain links TRBV6-6 to TRBJ2-5; 7 bases map to TRBD1. The assigned J gene may be wrong: the sequence end matches TRBJ2-7 better. The CDR3 loop reads CASSKQGSEQYF. The CDR3 region has the DNA TGTGCCAGCAGTAAACAGGGGTCCGAGCAGTACTTC.